This TCR beta chain originates from a study of CD8 T cells in Susac syndrome. The germline gives CDR1 SGDLS, CDR2 YYNGEE. V trimming: 3 bases; J trimming: 2 bases; junction bases outside the gene matches: 6. This CDR3 is 16 amino acids long. It was with random hexamers that about 0.45 to 1 ug RNA was reverse transcribed. TCRdb independently ran MiXCR on the immunoSEQ multiplex PCR reads; one entry per CDR3 protein. The data show some 200,000 distinct CDR3 sequences, just under 95% seen once. The chain uses TRBV9 and TRBJ2-3; 10 bases are a match to TRBD2. Sequencing input: CD8+ T cells from PBMCs. This sequence was found in a human donor with Susac syndrome. The CDR3 nucleotides are TGTGCCAGCAGCGGGGGACTAGCGACCGTCACAGATACGCAGTATTTT. Its translation is CASSGGLATVTDTQYF.